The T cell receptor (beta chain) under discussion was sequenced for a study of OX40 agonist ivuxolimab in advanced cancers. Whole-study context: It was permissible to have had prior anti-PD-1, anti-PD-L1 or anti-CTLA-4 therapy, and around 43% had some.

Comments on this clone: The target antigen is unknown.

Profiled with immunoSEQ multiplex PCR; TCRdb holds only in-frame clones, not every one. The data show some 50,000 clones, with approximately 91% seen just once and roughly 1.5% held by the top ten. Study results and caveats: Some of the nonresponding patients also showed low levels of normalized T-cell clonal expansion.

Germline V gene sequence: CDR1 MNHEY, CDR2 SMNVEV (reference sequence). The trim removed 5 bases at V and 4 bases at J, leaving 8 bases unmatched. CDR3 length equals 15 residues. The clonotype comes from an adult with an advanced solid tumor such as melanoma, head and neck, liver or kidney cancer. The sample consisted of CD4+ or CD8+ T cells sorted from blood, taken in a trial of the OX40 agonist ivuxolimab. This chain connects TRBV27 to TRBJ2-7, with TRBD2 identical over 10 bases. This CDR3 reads CASSLAGELIYEQYF. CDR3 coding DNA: TGTGCCAGCAGTCTAGCGGGAGAGCTGATATACGAGCAGTACTTC.